This entry lists 13 T cell receptor beta chains sequenced from one sample in a study of CXCR3 chemokines and chemotherapy response in bladder cancer. MiXCR, applied by TCRdb to the PCR reads, yields one record per CDR3 protein. The data show about 8,900 distinct CDR3 sequences, roughly 23% seen once. This sample was taken from a patient whose treatment included neoadjuvant chemotherapy. All receptors come from a human donor with bladder cancer that did not respond to neoadjuvant chemotherapy.

This clonotype turned up a few times. The chain joins TRBV6-5 to TRBJ1-2; 8 bases map to TRBD1. V shed 4 bases and J 6 bases; nucleotides not matched to a gene: 7. Germline loops: CDR1 MNHEY, CDR2 SVGAGI. The CDR3 sequence is 14 residues long. The CDR3 here is CASSSGTGGHGYTF. CDR3 bases: TGTGCCAGCAGTTCCGGGACAGGTGGGCATGGCTACACCTTC.

This clonotype counts as medium-sized. The V and J genes are TRBV7-2 and TRBJ2-1; the match to TRBD2 covers 7 bases. This CDR3 contains 14 residues. The junction had 3 bases not matched to a gene; V was cut back by 3 bases and J by 4 bases. Germline lookup yields CDR1 SGHTA and CDR2 FQGNSA. The CDR3 sequence is CASSFSGHYNEQFF. CDR3 bases: TGTGCCAGCAGCTTTAGCGGGCATTACAATGAGCAGTTCTTC.

To note about this clonotype: Given a far larger clone just one base away, this is likely a sequencing read error. This chain connects TRBV6-6 to TRBJ2-7; D remains ambiguous. V was trimmed by 6 bases and J by 0 bases, leaving 12 bases between them. Germline V gene sequence: CDR1 MNHNY, CDR2 SVGAGI (reference sequence). This CDR3 comprises 14 residues. The CDR3 DNA reads TGTGCCAGCAGCCTCGGAAGGATCTCCTACGAGCAGTACTTC. This gives the protein CASSLGRISYEQYF.

By proportion, this clonotype is medium-sized. Its ends do not fully match the called genes, so a read error is possible. The chain employs TRBV5-6 and TRBJ1-4; no clear D. The CDR3 spans 14 residues. Germline V gene lookup returns CDR1 SGHDT and CDR2 YYEEEE. CDR3 sequence reads: CASSLGGRYEKVFF. In DNA, the CDR3 is TGTGCCAGCAGCTTGGGAGGTCGGTATGAAAAAGTGTTTTTT.

A remark on this clonotype: Being one base from a much bigger clone, this may be a read error. The chain employs TRBV27 and TRBJ2-1; no definite D call. This CDR3 region has 12 residues. Trimming left V 5 bases short and J 3 bases short, with 5 bases between. CDR1 is MNHEY and CDR2 is SMNVEV in the germline V gene (reference sequence). The CDR3 DNA reads TGTGCCAGCAGTCCGAACTACAATGAGCAGTTCTTC. Translating gives CASSPNYNEQFF.

J is TRBJ1-6 and V is TRBV23-1, with D perhaps TRBD1 (5 bases). TRBV23-1 is identified as an open reading frame with a role that is uncertain. V gave up 10 bases and J gave up 10 bases, with 11 bases separating them. This CDR3 comprises 11 residues. The CDR3 DNA follows: TGCGCCACCAAAAGGGGATCACCCCTCCACTTT. Translated, it gives CATKRGSPLHF.

By sample fraction, this clonotype is medium-sized. This chain connects TRBV6-6 to TRBJ1-1; tentatively, D is TRBD1 (5 bases). The CDR3 has 11 residues. The germline V and J ends were trimmed by 2 bases and 7 bases, with 5 bases remaining between them. Germline lookup yields CDR1 MNHNY and CDR2 SVGAGI (reference sequence). The CDR3: CASSYRGEAFF. The DNA of the CDR3 is TGTGCCAGCAGTTACAGGGGTGAAGCTTTCTTT.

By sample fraction, this clonotype is medium-sized. V gene TRBV10-3 combines with J gene TRBJ1-1; 7 bases fit TRBD1. This CDR3 comprises 16 residues. V lost 10 bases and J lost 0; bases outside the gene matches: 14. The germline V gene encodes CDR1 ENHRY and CDR2 SYGVKD. CDR3 loop: CATRKGGGALNTEAFF. The CDR3 DNA is TGTGCCACCCGGAAAGGGGGCGGCGCGTTGAACACTGAAGCTTTCTTT.

This clonotype was counted only a few times. V is TRBV28 and J is TRBJ1-5; 10 bases agree with TRBD1. The CDR3 loop spans 16 amino acids. Losses at the gene ends were 2 bases for V and 6 bases for J; bases not matched to a gene: 7. Germline V gene data show CDR1 as MDHEN and CDR2 as SYDVKM. The CDR3, as DNA: TGTGCCAGCAGTTTAAAGGGACAGGGGAGAGGTCAGCCCCAGCATTTT. This sequence encodes CASSLKGQGRGQPQHF.

The rearrangement joins TRBV6-5 to TRBJ2-1; 7 positions match TRBD2. J lost 3 bases, V lost 0 bases, and 8 bases had no gene match. CDR1 MNHEY and CDR2 SVGAGI come from the germline V gene. The CDR3 is 17 residues long. Here the CDR3 reads CASSYSTSGGVYNEQFF. CDR3 in DNA: TGTGCCAGCAGTTACTCGACATCTGGGGGGGTCTACAATGAGCAGTTCTTC.

As concerns this clonotype: It is unclear where the CDR3 begins or ends on the DNA, so no DNA is shown, and the CDR3 is as TCRdb lists it. The CDR3: CISVPPQTGGDYGYTF. This chain joins TRBV7-5 and TRBJ1-2; the table's D gene call, TRBD1, was not cross checked with the DNA. TRBV7-5 is a known pseudogene. The CDR3 numbers 16 amino acids, ends counted.

Worth noting for this clonotype: Given a far larger clone just one base away, this is likely a sequencing read error. The genes are TRBV6-2 or TRBV6-3 and TRBJ1-6, with D perhaps TRBD1 (5 bases). CDR3 length: 14 amino acids. Germline CDR1 MNHEY, CDR2 SVGEGT. Trimming removed 6 bases from V and 8 bases from J, with 14 bases in between. CDR3 in DNA: TGTGCCAGCAGCCGCCGGGACGCCGATTCACCCCTCCACTTT. It is translated as CASSRRDADSPLHF.

This clonotype qualifies as medium-sized. V gene TRBV10-3 combines with J gene TRBJ2-3, with D perhaps assigned TRBD1 or TRBD2 (5 bases each). CDR1 and CDR2 from the germline V gene are ENHRY and SYGVKD. V lost 6 bases to trimming and J lost 2 bases, with 18 bases between them. The CDR3 has 16 residues. The CDR3 nucleotides are TGTGCCATCAGATCCGGGACCGCCGGCCCCACAGATACGCAGTATTTT. This gives the protein CAIRSGTAGPTDTQYF.